These 9 T cell receptor beta chains were all obtained from the same sample, sequenced in a study of early T cells in non-severe SARS-CoV-2 infection (dated by TCRdb to about 2021). The method was 5' RACE. This sample was sequenced with a NextSeq 500. Starting from the raw public reads, TCRdb applied fastp trimming at Q25, assembled clones with MiXCR and retained in-frame beta chains. Merged by CDR3 protein, the rows form single entries marked with the most common genes and DNA. Recorded for this sample are tens of thousands of distinct CDR3 sequences; under 7.5% of them occurred a single time. The top ten clonotypes cover 5.5% to 7.5% of the sample. The sequenced sample was whole blood, obtained at baseline. These receptors all stem from an adult who was a healthcare worker with PCR-confirmed SARS-CoV-2 infection or an uninfected control (not recorded which).

This clonotype was recorded once. The chain combines TRBV29-1 with TRBJ2-2; D remains ambiguous. This CDR3 is 11 amino acids long. Trimming stripped 7 bases from V and 2 bases from J, with 5 bases between. Germline CDR1 is SQVTM and CDR2 is ANQGSEA. The CDR3, as DNA: TGCAGCGCACTAAACACCGGGGAGCTGTTTTTT. Translation gives CSALNTGELFF.

This clonotype was detected many times. The chain couples TRBV4-1 to TRBJ2-3; no reliable D call. Trimming cost V 0 bases and J 7 bases, with 35 bases left between them. The CDR3 covers 22 residues. Germline V gives CDR1 MGHRA, CDR2 YSYEKL. CDR3 DNA sequence: TGCGCCAGCAGCCAAGATCTGATGCGGACCTCGCTTCCTGTATCTATATTCTATACGCAGTATTTT. Translation: CASSQDLMRTSLPVSIFYTQYF.

This clonotype came up many times. The chain joins TRBV9 to TRBJ2-3; 7 nucleotides agree with TRBD1. The germline gives CDR1 SGDLS, CDR2 YYNGEE. This CDR3 has 14 amino acids. V lost 4 bases to trimming and J lost 2 bases; unmatched junction nucleotides: 4. In nucleotides, the CDR3 is TGTGCCAGCAGCCCACAGGGGTCCACAGATACGCAGTATTTT. It yields the protein CASSPQGSTDTQYF. The whole variable domain, filled in from reference TRBV9 and TRBJ2-3, reads DSGVTQTPKHLITATGQRVTLRCSPRSGDLSVYWYQQSLDQGLQFLIQYYNGEERAKGNILERFSAQQFPDLHSELNLSSLELGDSALYFCASSPQGSTDTQYFGPGTRLTVL.

This clonotype showed up many times. This chain joins TRBV28 and TRBJ1-6; TRBD1 matches 7 bases. The CDR3 extends over 12 amino acids. Germline CDR1 is MDHEN and CDR2 is SYDVKM. Losses at the gene ends were 8 bases for V and 8 bases for J; bases not matched to a gene: 3. The DNA of the CDR3 is TGTGCCAGCTCCACAGGGGATTCACCCCTCCACTTT. This codes for CASSTGDSPLHF. The complete variable domain, with remaining parts taken from reference TRBV28 and TRBJ1-6, reads DVKVTQSSRYLVKRTGEKVFLECVQDMDHENMFWYRQDPGLGLRLIYFSYDVKMKEKGDIPEGYSVSREKKERFSLILESASTNQTSMYLCASSTGDSPLHFGNGTRLTVT.

The V gene is TRBV5-1, the J gene TRBJ1-1; D unresolved. The V gene's germline CDR1 is SGHRS and CDR2 YFSETQ. The CDR3 has 14 residues. V lost 4 bases and J 5 bases, leaving 15 bases between the germline ends. This chain's CDR3 is CASSPEDVGTEAFF. The CDR3, as DNA: TGCGCCAGCAGCCCCGAAGACGTAGGGACTGAAGCTTTCTTT.

This clonotype was recorded a few times. The V gene is TRBV6-2 or TRBV6-3, the J gene TRBJ2-7; D possibly corresponds to TRBD2 (6 bases). The length of the CDR3 is 12 residues. The V gene lost 6 bases and the J gene lost 3 bases, with 9 bases spanning the gap. CDR1 and CDR2 (germline): MNHEY, SVGEGT. As DNA, the CDR3 is TGTGCCAGCAGAGAGGACTACTACGAGCAGTACTTC. Translation gives CASREDYYEQYF.

As regards this clonotype: This may arise from a read error, as a much more abundant clone is one base away. The V and J genes are TRBV7-2 and TRBJ1-4, with D uncertain. The CDR3 runs 12 residues. Germline V gene lookup returns CDR1 SGHTA and CDR2 FQGNSA. The CDR3 sequence is CANSLVNEKLFF. Here the CDR3 DNA reads TGTGCCAACAGCTTAGTGAATGAAAAACTGTTTTTT. Filled out from reference TRBV7-2 and TRBJ1-4, the complete variable domain reads GAGVSQSPSNKVTEKGKDVELRCDPISGHTALYWYRQSLGQGLEFLIYFQGNSAPDKSGLPSDRFSAERTGGSVSTLTIQRTQQEDSAVYLCANSLVNEKLFFGSGTQLSVL.

The sample holds a few counts of this clonotype. The chain links TRBV14 to TRBJ2-5; perhaps TRBD2 as D (5 bases). In germline, CDR1 is SGHDN, CDR2 FVKESK. V lost 4 bases to trimming and J lost 5 bases, with 14 bases between them. CDR3 size: 14 residues. DNA of the CDR3: TGTGCCAGCAGCCCCGTCGGAAGGGAGGAGACCCAGTACTTC. Protein sequence: CASSPVGREETQYF.

There are many counts of this clonotype. The chain joins TRBV2 to TRBJ2-1; either TRBD1 or TRBD2 may fit D (5 bases each). Deletions cut 6 bases from V and 6 bases from J, with 9 bases between. The CDR3 runs 12 residues. From germline, CDR1 is SNHLY and CDR2 FYNNEI. DNA for the CDR3: TGTGCCAGCAGGGGGACGGGCAATGAGCAGTTCTTC. Protein product: CASRGTGNEQFF.